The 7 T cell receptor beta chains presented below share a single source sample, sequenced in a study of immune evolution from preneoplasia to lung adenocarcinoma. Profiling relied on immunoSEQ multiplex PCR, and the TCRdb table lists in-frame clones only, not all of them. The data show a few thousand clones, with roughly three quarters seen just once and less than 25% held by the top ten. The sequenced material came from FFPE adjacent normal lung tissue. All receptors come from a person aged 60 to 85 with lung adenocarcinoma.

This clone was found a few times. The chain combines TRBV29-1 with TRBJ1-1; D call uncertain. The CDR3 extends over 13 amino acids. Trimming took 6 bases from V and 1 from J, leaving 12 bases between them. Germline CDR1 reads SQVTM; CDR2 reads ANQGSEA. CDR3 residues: CSVATGRNTEAFF. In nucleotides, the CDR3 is TGCAGCGTCGCAACCGGGAGGAACACTGAAGCTTTCTTT. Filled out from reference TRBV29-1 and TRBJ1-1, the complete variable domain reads SAVISQKPSRDICQRGTSLTIQCQVDSQVTMMFWYRQQPGQSLTLIATANQGSEATYESGFVIDKFPISRPNLTFSTLTVSNMSPEDSSIYLCSVATGRNTEAFFGQGTRLTVV.

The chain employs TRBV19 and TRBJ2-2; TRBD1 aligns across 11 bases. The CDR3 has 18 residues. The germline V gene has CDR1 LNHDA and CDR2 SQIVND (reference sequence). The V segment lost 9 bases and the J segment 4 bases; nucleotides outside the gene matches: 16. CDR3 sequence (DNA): TGTGCCAGCGCCGGGACCCTTGGGACAGGGGGTGGCACCGGGGAGCTGTTTTTT. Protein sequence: CASAGTLGTGGGTGELFF.

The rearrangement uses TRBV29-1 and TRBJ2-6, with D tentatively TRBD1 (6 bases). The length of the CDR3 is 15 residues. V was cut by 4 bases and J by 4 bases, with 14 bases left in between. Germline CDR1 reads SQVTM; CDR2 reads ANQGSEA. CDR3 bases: TGCAGCGTTGTGCTACAGGGTTCAGGGGCCAACGTCCTGACTTTC. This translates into CSVVLQGSGANVLTF.

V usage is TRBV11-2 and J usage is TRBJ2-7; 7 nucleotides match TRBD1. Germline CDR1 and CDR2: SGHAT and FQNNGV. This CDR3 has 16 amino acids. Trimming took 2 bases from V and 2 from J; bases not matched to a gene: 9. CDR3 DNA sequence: TGTGCCAGCAGCTTACAATACAGGGGCCCAGCCTACGAGCAGTACTTC. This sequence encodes CASSLQYRGPAYEQYF.

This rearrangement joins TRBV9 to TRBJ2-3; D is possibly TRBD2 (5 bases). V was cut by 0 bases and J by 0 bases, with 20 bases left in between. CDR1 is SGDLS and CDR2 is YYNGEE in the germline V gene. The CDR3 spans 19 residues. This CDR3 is CASSVAPLRGSPSTDTQYF. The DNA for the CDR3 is TGTGCCAGCAGCGTAGCGCCCCTTCGGGGATCACCTAGCACAGATACGCAGTATTTT.

Written as DNA, the CDR3 is TGCGCCAGCAGCCCACAGGGGAACGTGAACACTGAAGCTTTCTTT. Translating gives CASSPQGNVNTEAFF. This chain uses TRBV4-1 with TRBJ1-1, with TRBD1 matching over 7 bases. CDR1 MGHRA and CDR2 YSYEKL come from the germline V gene. V was clipped by 4 bases and J by 0 bases; unmatched bases: 5. The CDR3 loop spans 15 amino acids.

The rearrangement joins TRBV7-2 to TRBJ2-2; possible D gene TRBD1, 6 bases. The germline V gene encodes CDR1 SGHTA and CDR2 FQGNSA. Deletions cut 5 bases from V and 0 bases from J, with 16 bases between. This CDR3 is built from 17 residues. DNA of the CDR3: TGTGCCAGCAGCCGATCGGGACACGCGACGAACACCGGGGAGCTGTTTTTT. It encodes CASSRSGHATNTGELFF.